This paragraph reports one TCR beta chain. No cognate antigen has been identified for it. Qualities for individual bases were not recorded, and no much larger clone is one base off. Using the deep immunoSEQ assay, multiplex PCR amplified TCR CDR3 regions from genomic DNA. Genomic DNA extracted from each cell subset was distributed evenly over all wells of several immunoSEQ 96-well plates, and each plate served as one replicate. Each replicate PCR for sorted subsets received approximately 220 ng genomic DNA, equal to about 30,000 T cell genomes. Purified libraries were measured with a Qubit 3.0 fluorometer, size-checked on a Bioanalyzer 2100, and measured again with the KAPA Library Quantification kit. Every immunoSEQ 96-well plate was sequenced on a dedicated single-read 150-cycle Illumina NextSeq 550 flow cell. The source study handled its data this way. The immunoSEQ output contained only junctional sequences without quality scores, so filtering could not match that applied to full-length reads. To assign V/J genes and CDR3, sequences were annotated against IMGT germline references using PyIR, a Python wrapper for IgBLAST v1.9. Reads were removed for weak V/J assignments (E-value above 1e-6), missing CDR3, stop codons, out-of-frame junctions, or ambiguous translated residues. V3J clonotypes were defined as sequences sharing an identical inferred V gene, J gene, and CDR3 amino acid sequence. To compute the percentage overlap between repertoires, the number of shared unique clonotypes was divided by the size of the smaller repertoire. RTK rarefaction, the Chao1 estimator, and Recon v2.1 estimates of unobserved clonotypes were used to assess repertoire richness. Generation probabilities for all TCRbeta clonotypes obtained by the gDNA method from a handful of donors were computed using OLGA. The table was pulled from immuneACCESS by TCRdb, which kept in-frame rearrangements only. Such tables lose some clones; where checked, under half of the loss comes from unresolved V genes, and the rest has no known cause. Clone size and V and J calls were adopted from that table, with D and trimming inferred from the DNA. The sample profile shows some 1.5 million clones; roughly 96% of them were found once. The ten largest clones take up over 1% of the sample.

V is pruned by 3 bases and J by 3 bases, leaving 5 bases of the junction without a gene match. CDR3 length: 14 amino acids, cysteine to phenylalanine. Only CDR3 DNA remains: 42 bases, in frame from the first base. The germline V gene encodes CDR1 SGDLS and CDR2 YYNGEE. Healthy HIV-negative adults with no recently reported acute infections or vaccinations were included as donors. Every donor was a Caucasian adult residing in Nashville, Tennessee, USA. CD4+ T cells were enriched by magnetic negative selection, after which naive cells were positively selected on CD45RA and the negative fraction was taken as the memory subset. Blood was collected by leukapheresis, and PBMCs were isolated by Ficoll-Histopaque density gradient centrifugation and then cryopreserved in liquid nitrogen vapor phase. Purity and quantity of every magnetically sorted T cell population were checked by analytical flow cytometry. From each sorted fraction, genomic DNA was isolated and quantified by UV absorbance on a Nanodrop 2000c.

This sample was taken from a study of shared clonotypes between healthy human individuals (dated by TCRdb to about 2020). Regarding the research as a whole: A few men and a couple of women, aged 18 to 49 years, made up the cohort. Per donor, three plates each were used for CD4 naive and CD4 memory, two for CD8 naive, and one for CD8 memory. The study deeply sequenced blood TCR repertoires of five healthy adults to estimate repertoire size and the extent of clonotype sharing between individuals. Libraries were prepared and TCR repertoires were sequenced by different laboratories using diverse techniques, in order to increase sequencing depth and limit assay-specific biases. Between about 0.94 and 8.9 billion PBMCs per donor were obtained by leukapheresis. Broader findings and caveats from the paper: Compared with non-shared clonotypes, the clonotypes found in all four sorted-subset donors had higher generation probabilities. Naive subsets generally had larger estimated clonotype richness than memory subsets did. Even with the large sequencing depth, rarefaction of the sorted-subset datasets indicated that sequencing was incomplete. Sampling was restricted to blood, and TCR repertoires in tissues likely differ from the TCR repertoires found in blood. Based on pairwise subsampling, the degree of clonotype sharing among donors was expected to be affected by sequencing depth. Because the study included a small number of donors, the genetic and exposure-history diversity represented was limited. Across a few donors, about 5% of naive CD4, approximately 3.6% of naive CD8, around 2.5% of memory CD4, and approximately 0.4% of memory CD8 clonotypes were shared.

This chain is built from TRBV9 and TRBJ2-5, with 7 bases in between that match TRBD2. The source of this sequence is a man younger than 45 in good health. Sequenced sample: naive CD4+ T cells sorted from blood. According to the study, the label for this sample's cell subset or site signals: CD45RA+ positively selected. The CDR3 in this case is CASSAGLVEETQYF. The DNA reads TGTGCCAGCAGCGCTGGACTAGTAGAAGAGACCCAGTACTTC.